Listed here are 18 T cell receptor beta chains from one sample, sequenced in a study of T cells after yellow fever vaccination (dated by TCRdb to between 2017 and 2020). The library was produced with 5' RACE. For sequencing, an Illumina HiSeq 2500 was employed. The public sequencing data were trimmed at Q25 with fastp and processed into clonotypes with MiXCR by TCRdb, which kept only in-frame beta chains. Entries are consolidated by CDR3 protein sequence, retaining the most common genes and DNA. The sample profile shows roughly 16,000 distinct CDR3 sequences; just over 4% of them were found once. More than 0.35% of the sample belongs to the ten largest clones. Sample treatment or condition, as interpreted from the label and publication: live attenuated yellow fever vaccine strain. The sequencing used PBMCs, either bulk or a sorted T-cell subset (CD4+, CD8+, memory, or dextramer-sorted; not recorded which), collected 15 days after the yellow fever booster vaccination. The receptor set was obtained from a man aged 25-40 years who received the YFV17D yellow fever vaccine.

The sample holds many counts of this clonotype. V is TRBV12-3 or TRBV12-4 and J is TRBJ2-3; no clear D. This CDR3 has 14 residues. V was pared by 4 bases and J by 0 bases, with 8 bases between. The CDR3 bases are TGTGCCAGCAGTTCAACGACTAGCACAGATACGCAGTATTTT. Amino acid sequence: CASSSTTSTDTQYF.

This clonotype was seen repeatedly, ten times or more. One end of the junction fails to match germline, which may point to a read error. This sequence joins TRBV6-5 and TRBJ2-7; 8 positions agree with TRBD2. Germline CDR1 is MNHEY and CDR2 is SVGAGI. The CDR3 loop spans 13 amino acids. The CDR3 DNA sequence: TGTGCCAGCAGTTACGCGAATAGCGGGATCCACTCATTC. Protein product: CASSYANSGIHSF.

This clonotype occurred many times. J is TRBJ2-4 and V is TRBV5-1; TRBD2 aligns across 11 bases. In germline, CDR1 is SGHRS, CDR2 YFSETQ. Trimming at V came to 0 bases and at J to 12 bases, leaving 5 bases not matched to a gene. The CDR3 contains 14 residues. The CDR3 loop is CASSLGTSGRTQYF. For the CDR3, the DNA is TGCGCCAGCAGCTTGGGAACTAGCGGGAGAACTCAGTACTTC.

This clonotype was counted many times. The CDR3 DNA reads as TGTGCCAGTAGTATAGCGGGGGATTTCTCCTACGAGCAGTACTTC. Its protein is CASSIAGDFSYEQYF. The rearrangement uses TRBV19 and TRBJ2-7; TRBD2 might be the D (6 bases). Germline V gives CDR1 LNHDA, CDR2 SQIVND (reference sequence). Trimming took 1 base from V and 0 from J, leaving 10 bases between them. There are 15 residues in the CDR3.

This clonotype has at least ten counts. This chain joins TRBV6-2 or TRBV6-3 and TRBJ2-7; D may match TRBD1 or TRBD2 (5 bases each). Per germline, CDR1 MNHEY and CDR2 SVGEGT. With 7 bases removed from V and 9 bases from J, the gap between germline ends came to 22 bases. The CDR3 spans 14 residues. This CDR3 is CASTRNRDPLGQYF. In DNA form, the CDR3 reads TGTGCCAGCACACGGAACCGGGACCCCCTAGGGCAGTACTTC.

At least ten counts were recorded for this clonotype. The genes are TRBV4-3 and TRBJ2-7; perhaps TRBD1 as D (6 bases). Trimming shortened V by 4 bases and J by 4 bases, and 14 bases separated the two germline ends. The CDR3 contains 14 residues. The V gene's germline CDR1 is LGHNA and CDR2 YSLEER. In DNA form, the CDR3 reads TGCGCCAGCAGCCGGGCACAGGGAATATACGAGCAGTACTTC. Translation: CASSRAQGIYEQYF.

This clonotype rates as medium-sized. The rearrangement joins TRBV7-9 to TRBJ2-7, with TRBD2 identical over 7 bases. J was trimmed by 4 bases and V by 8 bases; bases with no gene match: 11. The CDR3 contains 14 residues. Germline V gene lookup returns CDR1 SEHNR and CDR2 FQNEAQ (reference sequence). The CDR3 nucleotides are TGTGCCAGCGGGGGGGAGGGCCTCGGATACGAGCAGTACTTC. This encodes CASGGEGLGYEQYF.

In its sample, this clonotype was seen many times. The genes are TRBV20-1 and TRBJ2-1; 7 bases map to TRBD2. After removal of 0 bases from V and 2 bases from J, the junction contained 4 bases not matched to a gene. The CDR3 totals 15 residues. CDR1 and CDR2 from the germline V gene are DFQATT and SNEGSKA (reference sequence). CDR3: CSARELAGTYNEQFF. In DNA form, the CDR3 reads TGCAGTGCTAGAGAGTTAGCGGGCACCTACAATGAGCAGTTCTTC.

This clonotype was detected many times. The CDR3 DNA reads as TGCGCCAGCAGTGAGCTCACAAATGCGGCCTACACCTTC. Protein: CASSELTNAAYTF. J is TRBJ1-2 and V is TRBV10-2; D gene uncertain. CDR1 is WSHSY and CDR2 is SAAADI in the germline V gene. This CDR3 has 13 residues. V was clipped by 2 bases and J by 10 bases, with 14 bases between them.

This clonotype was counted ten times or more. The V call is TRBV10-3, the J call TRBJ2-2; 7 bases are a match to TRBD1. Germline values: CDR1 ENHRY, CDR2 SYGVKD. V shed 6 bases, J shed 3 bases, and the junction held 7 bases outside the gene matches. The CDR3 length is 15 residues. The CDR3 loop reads CAIRKTGTDTGELFF. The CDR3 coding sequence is TGTGCCATCAGGAAGACAGGGACCGACACCGGGGAGCTGTTTTTT.

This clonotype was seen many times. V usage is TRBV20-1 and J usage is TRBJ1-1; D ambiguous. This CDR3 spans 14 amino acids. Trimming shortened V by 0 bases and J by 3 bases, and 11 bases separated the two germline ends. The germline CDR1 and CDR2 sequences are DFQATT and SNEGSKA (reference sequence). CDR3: CSARDERWDTEAFF. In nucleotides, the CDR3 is TGCAGTGCTAGAGATGAACGTTGGGACACTGAAGCTTTCTTT.

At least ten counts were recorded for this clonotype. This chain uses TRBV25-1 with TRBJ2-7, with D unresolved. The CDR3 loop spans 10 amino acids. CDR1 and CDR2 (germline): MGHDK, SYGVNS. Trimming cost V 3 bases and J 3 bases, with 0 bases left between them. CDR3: CASSDYEQYF. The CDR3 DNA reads TGTGCCAGCAGTGACTACGAGCAGTACTTC.

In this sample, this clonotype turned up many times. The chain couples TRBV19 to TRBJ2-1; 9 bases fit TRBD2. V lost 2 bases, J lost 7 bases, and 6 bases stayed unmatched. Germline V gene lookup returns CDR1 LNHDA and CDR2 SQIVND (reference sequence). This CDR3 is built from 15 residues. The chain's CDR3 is CASSISGRLFNEQFF. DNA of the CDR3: TGTGCCAGTAGTATAAGCGGGAGGTTATTTAATGAGCAGTTCTTC.

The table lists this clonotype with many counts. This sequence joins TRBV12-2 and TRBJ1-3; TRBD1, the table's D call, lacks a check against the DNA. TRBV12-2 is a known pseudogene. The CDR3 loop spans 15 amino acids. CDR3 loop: CASRWTGATGNTIYF. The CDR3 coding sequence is TGTGCAAGTCGCTGGACAGGGGCAACTGGAAACACCATATATTTT.

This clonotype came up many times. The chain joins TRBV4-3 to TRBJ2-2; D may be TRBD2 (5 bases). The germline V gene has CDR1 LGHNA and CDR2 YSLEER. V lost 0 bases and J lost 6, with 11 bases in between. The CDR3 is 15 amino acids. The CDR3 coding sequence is TGCGCCAGCAGCCAAGATAGTGGAGGCTCCGGGGAGCTGTTTTTT. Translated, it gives CASSQDSGGSGELFF.

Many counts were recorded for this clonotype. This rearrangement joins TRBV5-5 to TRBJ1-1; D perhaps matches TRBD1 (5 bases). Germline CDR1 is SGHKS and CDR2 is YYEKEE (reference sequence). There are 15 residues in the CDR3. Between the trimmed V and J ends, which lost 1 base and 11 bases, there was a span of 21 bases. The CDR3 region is CASSLTPFFGDGAFF. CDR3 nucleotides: TGTGCCAGCAGCTTGACCCCCTTTTTCGGGGACGGGGCTTTCTTT.

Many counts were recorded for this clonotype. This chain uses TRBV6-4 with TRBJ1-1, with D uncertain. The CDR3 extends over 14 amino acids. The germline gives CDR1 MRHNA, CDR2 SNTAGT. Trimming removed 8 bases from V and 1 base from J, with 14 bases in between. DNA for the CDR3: TGTGCCAGCCCGGCCGCCTGGGGGAACACTGAAGCTTTCTTT. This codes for CASPAAWGNTEAFF.

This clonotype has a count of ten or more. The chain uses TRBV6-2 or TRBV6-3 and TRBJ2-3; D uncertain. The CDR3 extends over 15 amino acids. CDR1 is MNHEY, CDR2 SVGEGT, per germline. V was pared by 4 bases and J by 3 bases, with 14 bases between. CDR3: CASSWTSRRTDTQYF. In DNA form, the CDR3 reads TGTGCCAGCAGTTGGACCTCCCGAAGGACAGATACGCAGTATTTT.